Shown below are 25 T cell receptor beta chains from a single sample sequenced in a study of low-dose radiotherapy and immunotherapy resistance in tumors (dated 2022 in TCRdb). Superscript III and a set of TRAV- and TRBV-specific primers were used to synthesize first-strand cDNA, so that both TCRalpha and TCRbeta chains were covered. TCRs were amplified for 20 to 25 PCR cycles with Phusion, using a constant-region primer paired with the adapter attached to the V primers. Through fastp at Q25 and MiXCR, TCRdb rebuilt clones from the public reads, retaining in-frame beta chains. Each entry merges the rows of one CDR3 protein and shows their most common DNA and genes. The sample data list 8,800 or so distinct CDR3 sequences, and about 75% of these were observed just once. 1.4% of the sample comes from the top ten. The receptors come from a human donor with advanced metastatic prostate, ovarian, gallbladder or colorectal cancer (not recorded which). This table probably holds off-target reads from a library built for another chain.

DNA for the CDR3: TGCGCCAGCAGCTTGGCGGGACAGGTTGGCAATGAGCAGTTCTTC. Its translation: CASSLAGQVGNEQFF. The chain is built from TRBV5-1 and TRBJ2-1; 8 bases map to TRBD1. CDR1 is SGHRS and CDR2 is YFSETQ in the germline V gene. With V trimmed by 0 bases and J by 6 bases, 5 bases remained unmatched. The CDR3 is made up of 15 amino acids.

The V call is TRBV20-1, the J call TRBJ2-5; TRBD1 is a possible D gene (5 bases). The CDR3 runs to 15 residues. V dropped 0 bases and J dropped 6 bases, with 17 bases sitting between them. Germline V CDR1 and CDR2: DFQATT, SNEGSKA (reference sequence). In nucleotides, the CDR3 is TGCAGTGCTAGAGATGTGCGACAGAGTGAACAGACCCAGTACTTC. The encoded protein is CSARDVRQSEQTQYF.

The chain couples TRBV29-1 to TRBJ1-2; D is undetermined. The germline CDR1 and CDR2 sequences are SQVTM and ANQGSEA. The V gene lost 1 base and the J gene lost 13 bases, with 10 bases spanning the gap. The CDR3 spans 10 residues. Here the CDR3 DNA reads TGCAGCGTTGAAGCCGGGGAGCGCACCTTC. It codes for CSVEAGERTF.

The chain carries TRBV29-1 and TRBJ1-4; D unresolved. V dropped 7 bases and J dropped 4 bases, with 10 bases sitting between them. CDR1 and CDR2 from the germline V gene are SQVTM and ANQGSEA. This CDR3 has 12 amino acids. The CDR3 nucleotides are TGCAGCGCGGGAACCAGTAATGAAAAACTGTTTTTT. It specifies CSAGTSNEKLFF.

The chain carries TRBV20-1 and TRBJ2-1, with 9 bases identical to TRBD2. The CDR3 is 14 amino acids. The V segment lost 4 bases and the J segment 6 bases; nucleotides outside the gene matches: 7. Germline V CDR1 and CDR2: DFQATT, SNEGSKA (reference sequence). The CDR3 bases are TGCAGTGCTATCAACGGCGGGGGGGGCAATGAGCAGTTCTTC. Amino acid sequence: CSAINGGGGNEQFF.

CDR3 sequence: CASSPRTGTGELFF. As DNA, the CDR3 is TGTGCCAGCTCACCACGAACAGGGACCGGGGAGCTGTTTTTT. The V call is TRBV18, the J call TRBJ2-2, with D maybe TRBD1 (6 bases). The CDR3 sequence is 14 residues long. V lost 1 base and J 5 bases, leaving 8 bases between the germline ends. Looked up from germline, CDR1 is KGHSH and CDR2 is LQKENI. The full variable domain, with the rest looked up from reference TRBV18 and TRBJ2-2, is NAGVMQNPRHLVRRRGQEARLRCSPMKGHSHVYWYRQLPEEGLKFMVYLQKENIIDESGMPKERFSAEFPKEGPSILRIQQVVRGDSAAYFCASSPRTGTGELFFGEGSRLTVL.

This clonotype was seen a single time. V and J are TRBV5-1 and TRBJ1-3, with D uncertain. V lost 0 bases to trimming and J lost 4 bases, with 8 bases between them. The CDR3 is 14 amino acids. Germline V gene sequence: CDR1 SGHRS, CDR2 YFSETQ. The CDR3 protein is CASSLGAGGNTIYF. DNA for the CDR3: TGCGCCAGCAGCTTGGGGGCTGGGGGAAACACCATATATTTT.

This chain uses TRBV28 with TRBJ1-4; D not certain. Germline lookup yields CDR1 MDHEN and CDR2 SYDVKM. The length of the CDR3 is 12 residues. Trimming left V 6 bases short and J 8 bases short, with 10 bases between. Here the CDR3 reads CASRERAEKLFF. The CDR3 coding sequence is TGTGCCAGCAGAGAGAGGGCGGAAAAACTGTTTTTT.

The chain couples TRBV12-3 or TRBV12-4 to TRBJ2-1; the match to TRBD1 covers 10 bases. The CDR3 totals 15 residues. The ends lost 3 bases at V and 2 bases at J; junction bases unmatched: 1. CDR3 amino acids: CASSLGTGAYNEQFF. CDR3 bases: TGTGCCAGCAGTTTGGGGACAGGGGCCTACAATGAGCAGTTCTTC.

The CDR3 loop reads CCCMGDTEAFF. Written as DNA, the CDR3 is TGCTGCTGTATGGGCGACACTGAAGCTTTCTTT. The V gene is TRBV29-1, the J gene TRBJ1-1; D is unclear. The CDR3 loop spans 11 amino acids. Germline values: CDR1 SQVTM, CDR2 ANQGSEA.

V and J are TRBV29-1 and TRBJ1-2; 9 bases fit TRBD1. This CDR3 region has 13 residues. CDR1 is SQVTM, CDR2 ANQGSEA, per germline. V shed 3 bases, J shed 4 bases, and the junction held 3 bases outside the gene matches. In DNA, the CDR3 is TGCAGCGTTGAGACAGGGGGTCTCTATGGCTACACCTTC. It is translated as CSVETGGLYGYTF.

A single count supports this clonotype. V usage is TRBV20-1 and J usage is TRBJ2-2; D is ambiguous. V lost 3 bases and J lost 2, with 16 bases in between. The germline CDR1 and CDR2 sequences are DFQATT and SNEGSKA (reference sequence). The CDR3 is 16 residues long. DNA for the CDR3: TGCAGTGCTAGGTACCCCACCAGCGCAAACACCGGGGAGCTGTTTTTT. Protein: CSARYPTSANTGELFF.

The V and J genes are TRBV28 and TRBJ2-7, with 9 bases identical to TRBD2. The V gene's germline CDR1 is MDHEN and CDR2 SYDVKM. This CDR3 is built from 15 residues. The CDR3 is CAHKEAGGRSYEQYF. The CDR3 region has the DNA TGTGCTCATAAAGAGGCGGGAGGGCGGTCCTACGAGCAGTACTTC. The full variable domain, its missing parts supplied by reference TRBV28 and TRBJ2-7, is DVKVTQSSRYLVKRTGEKVFLECVQDMDHENMFWYRQDPGLGLRLIYFSYDVKMKEKGDIPEGYSVSREKKERFSLILESASTNQTSMYLCAHKEAGGRSYEQYFGPGTRLTVT.

As DNA, the CDR3 is TGTGCCAGCAGCCTCCACCCGGATGAGGCCTACGAGCAGTACTTC. As protein: CASSLHPDEAYEQYF. This chain uses TRBV9 with TRBJ2-7; D gene uncertain. Trimming stripped 4 bases from V and 2 bases from J, with 16 bases between. This CDR3 is 15 amino acids long. Germline CDR1 reads SGDLS; CDR2 reads YYNGEE.

This clonotype came up a few times. The chain carries TRBV5-4 and TRBJ2-3, with 7 bases lining up with TRBD2. Losses at the gene ends were 2 bases for V and 5 bases for J; bases not matched to a gene: 2. The CDR3 length is 13 residues. Germline-derived CDR1 and CDR2 are SGHNT and YYREEE (reference sequence). The CDR3 DNA sequence: TGTGCCAGCAGCTTCGGCGGGAGAGATACGCAGTATTTT. Residues: CASSFGGRDTQYF.

The V gene is TRBV20-1, the J gene TRBJ2-1; perhaps TRBD2 as D (6 bases). Per germline, CDR1 DFQATT and CDR2 SNEGSKA (reference sequence). The CDR3 has 13 residues. V shed 1 base and J shed 2 bases, with 6 bases lying between them. The DNA for the CDR3 is TGCAGTGCTAGAGGACTAGCCTACAATGAGCAGTTCTTC. Encoded protein: CSARGLAYNEQFF.

The chain combines TRBV19 with TRBJ2-7, with D possibly called TRBD1 or TRBD2 (5 bases each). The germline CDR1 and CDR2 sequences are LNHDA and SQIVND (reference sequence). This CDR3 has 13 amino acids. V lost 6 bases and J 0 bases, leaving 9 bases between the germline ends. As DNA, the CDR3 is TGTGCCAGTAGGGGGACGGACTCCTACGAGCAGTACTTC. It is translated as CASRGTDSYEQYF.

The rearrangement joins TRBV28 to TRBJ2-7; D could derive from TRBD1 or TRBD2 (5 bases each). Trimming shortened V by 7 bases and J by 6 bases, and 16 bases separated the two germline ends. Germline CDR1 is MDHEN and CDR2 is SYDVKM. This CDR3 has 13 residues. The DNA of the CDR3 is TGTGCCAGCACCTCCGGGGCGAGGGGCGAGCAGTACTTC. Its protein product is CASTSGARGEQYF.

The chain has TRBV29-1 and TRBJ2-7, with D possibly being TRBD1 (5 bases). The V gene lost 7 bases and the J gene lost 2 bases, with 12 bases spanning the gap. CDR3 length: 12 residues. Germline V lookup: CDR1 SQVTM, CDR2 ANQGSEA. DNA of the CDR3: TGCAGCGATCAGGGCCCCCCCTACGAGCAGTACTTC. Translating it yields CSDQGPPYEQYF.

This CDR3 reads CASSPRGQGSAFF. For the CDR3, the DNA is TGTGCCAGCAGCCCACGAGGACAGGGGAGTGCTTTCTTT. The genes are TRBV13 and TRBJ1-1; 9 bases map to TRBD1. Germline V CDR1 and CDR2: PRHDT, FYEKMQ (reference sequence). V trimming: 5 bases; J trimming: 11 bases; junction bases outside the gene matches: 9. The CDR3 has 13 amino acids.

This chain connects TRBV12-3 or TRBV12-4 to TRBJ2-7; 10 bases fit TRBD2. The CDR3 loop spans 15 amino acids. Germline trimming cut 6 bases from V and 3 bases from J; bases unmatched to any gene: 8. This CDR3 reads CASREREGRNYEQYF. In DNA form, the CDR3 reads TGTGCCAGCAGGGAGCGGGAGGGCCGTAACTACGAGCAGTACTTC.

The genes are TRBV20-1 and TRBJ1-3; possibly TRBD1 for D (6 bases). V lost 4 bases and J lost 2, with 24 bases in between. The CDR3 length is 18 residues. Per germline, CDR1 DFQATT and CDR2 SNEGSKA (reference sequence). CDR3 in DNA: TGCAGTGCTATAAGGGACACTGAGACCGTTAGTCCTGGAAACACCATATATTTT. Its translation is CSAIRDTETVSPGNTIYF.

The chain carries TRBV6-6 and TRBJ2-7; 9 bases line up with TRBD1. V lost 4 bases and J lost 2; bases outside the gene matches: 9. The CDR3 is 16 residues long. Germline CDR1 reads MNHNY; CDR2 reads SVGAGI (reference sequence). This CDR3 reads CASSLDRGIIAYEQYF. The CDR3 nucleotides are TGTGCCAGCAGTTTGGACAGGGGAATCATAGCCTACGAGCAGTACTTC.

The chain has TRBV23-1 and TRBJ2-1; 7 bases map to TRBD2. TRBV23-1 falls under the ORF class, with uncertain function. After removal of 6 bases from V and 4 bases from J, the junction contained 12 bases not matched to a gene. This CDR3 spans 16 amino acids. In DNA, the CDR3 is TGCGCCAGCAGCCCCAGGGAGCGGGGCTTATACAATGAGCAGTTCTTC. Protein product: CASSPRERGLYNEQFF.

The rearrangement uses TRBV27 and TRBJ2-7; D is unclear. Deletions cut 3 bases from V and 5 bases from J, with 11 bases between. Germline V gene data show CDR1 as MNHEY and CDR2 as SMNVEV (reference sequence). The CDR3 is 13 residues long. CDR3 sequence: CASSLGGWDEQYF. The CDR3 nucleotides read TGTGCCAGCAGTTTGGGCGGCTGGGACGAGCAGTACTTC.